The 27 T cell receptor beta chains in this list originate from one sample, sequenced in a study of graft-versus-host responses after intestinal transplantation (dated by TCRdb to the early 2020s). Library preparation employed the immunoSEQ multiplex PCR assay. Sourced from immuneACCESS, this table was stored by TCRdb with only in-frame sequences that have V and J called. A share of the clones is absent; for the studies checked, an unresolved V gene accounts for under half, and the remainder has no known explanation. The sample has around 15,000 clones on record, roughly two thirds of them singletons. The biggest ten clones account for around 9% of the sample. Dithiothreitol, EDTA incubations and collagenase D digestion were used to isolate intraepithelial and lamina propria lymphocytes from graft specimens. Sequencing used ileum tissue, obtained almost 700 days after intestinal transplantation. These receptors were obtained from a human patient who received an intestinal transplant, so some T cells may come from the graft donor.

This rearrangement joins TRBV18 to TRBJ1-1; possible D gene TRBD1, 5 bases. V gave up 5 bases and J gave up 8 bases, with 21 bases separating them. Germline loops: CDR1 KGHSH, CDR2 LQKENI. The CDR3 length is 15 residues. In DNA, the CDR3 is TGTGCCAGCTCAGTGATCCGGGACTACTATACCGAAGCTTTCTTT. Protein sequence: CASSVIRDYYTEAFF.

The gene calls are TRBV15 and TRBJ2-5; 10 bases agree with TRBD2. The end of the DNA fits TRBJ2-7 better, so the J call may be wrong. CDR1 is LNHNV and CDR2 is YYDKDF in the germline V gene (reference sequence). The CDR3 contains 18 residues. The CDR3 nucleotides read TGTGCCACCAGTACCCCACCATTTAGCGGGGGGATTTCCTACGAGCAGTACTTC. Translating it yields CATSTPPFSGGISYEQYF.

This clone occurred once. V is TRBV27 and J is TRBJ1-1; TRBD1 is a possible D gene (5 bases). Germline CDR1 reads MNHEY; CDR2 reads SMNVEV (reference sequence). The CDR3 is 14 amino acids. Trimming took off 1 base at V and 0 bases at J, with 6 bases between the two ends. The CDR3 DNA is TGTGCCAGCAGTTTATGGGGCATGAACACTGAAGCTTTCTTT. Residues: CASSLWGMNTEAFF.

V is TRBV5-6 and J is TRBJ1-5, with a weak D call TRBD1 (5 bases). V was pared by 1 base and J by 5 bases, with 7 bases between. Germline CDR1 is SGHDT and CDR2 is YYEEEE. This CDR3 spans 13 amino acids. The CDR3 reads CASSLIGDQPQHF. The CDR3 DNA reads TGTGCCAGCAGCTTGATAGGGGATCAGCCCCAGCATTTT.

The DNA of the CDR3 is TGTGCCAGTAAGGTCCCCGGACAGGGGGTGGACTATGGCTACACCTTC. Its translation is CASKVPGQGVDYGYTF. The chain has TRBV19 and TRBJ1-2, with 10 bases lining up with TRBD1. Germline trimming cut 7 bases from V and 3 bases from J; bases unmatched to any gene: 11. Looked up from germline, CDR1 is LNHDA and CDR2 is SQIVND (reference sequence). This CDR3 is built from 16 residues.

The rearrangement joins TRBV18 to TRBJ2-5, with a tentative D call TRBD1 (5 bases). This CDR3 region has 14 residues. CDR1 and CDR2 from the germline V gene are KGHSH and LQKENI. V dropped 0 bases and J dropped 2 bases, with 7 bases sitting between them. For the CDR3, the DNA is TGTGCCAGCTCACCACCCCAGGGACAAGAGACCCAGTACTTC. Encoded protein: CASSPPQGQETQYF.

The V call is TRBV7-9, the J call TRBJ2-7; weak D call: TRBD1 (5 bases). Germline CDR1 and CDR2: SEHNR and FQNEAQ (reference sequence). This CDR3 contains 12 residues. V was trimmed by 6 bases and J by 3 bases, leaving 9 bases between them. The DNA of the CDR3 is TGTGCCAGCAGGTCCCAGGGCTACGAGCAGTACTTC. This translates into CASRSQGYEQYF.

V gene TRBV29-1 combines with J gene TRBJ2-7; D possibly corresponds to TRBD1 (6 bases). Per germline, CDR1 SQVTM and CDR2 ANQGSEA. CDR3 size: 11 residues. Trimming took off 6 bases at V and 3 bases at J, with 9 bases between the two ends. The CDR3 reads CSVGQNYEQYF. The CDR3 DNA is TGCAGCGTCGGACAGAACTACGAGCAGTACTTC.

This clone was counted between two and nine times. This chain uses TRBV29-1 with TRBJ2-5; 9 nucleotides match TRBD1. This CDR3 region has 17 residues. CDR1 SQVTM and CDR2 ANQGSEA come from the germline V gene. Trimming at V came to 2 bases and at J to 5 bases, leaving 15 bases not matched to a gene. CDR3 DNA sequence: TGCAGCGTTGAATTTCCGCACCGGGACAGGGTTCGGGAGACCCAGTACTTC. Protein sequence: CSVEFPHRDRVRETQYF.

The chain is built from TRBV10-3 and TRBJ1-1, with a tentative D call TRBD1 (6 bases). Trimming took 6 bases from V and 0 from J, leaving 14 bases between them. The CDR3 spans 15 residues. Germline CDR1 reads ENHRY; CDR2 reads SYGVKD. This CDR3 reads CAISLQQGMNTEAFF. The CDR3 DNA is TGTGCCATCAGCCTTCAACAGGGAATGAACACTGAAGCTTTCTTT.

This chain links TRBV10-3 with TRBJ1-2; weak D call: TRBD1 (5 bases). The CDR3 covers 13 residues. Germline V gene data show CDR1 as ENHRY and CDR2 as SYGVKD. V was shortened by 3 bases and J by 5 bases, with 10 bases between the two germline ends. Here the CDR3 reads CAISEEAGYGYTF. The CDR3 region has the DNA TGTGCCATCAGTGAAGAGGCAGGGTATGGCTACACCTTC.

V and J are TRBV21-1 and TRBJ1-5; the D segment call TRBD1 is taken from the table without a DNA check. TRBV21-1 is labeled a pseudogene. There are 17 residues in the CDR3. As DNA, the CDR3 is TGTGCCAGCAGCAAAGTCCGACAGCAATATAGCAATCAGCCCCAGCATTTT. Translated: CASSKVRQQYSNQPQHF.

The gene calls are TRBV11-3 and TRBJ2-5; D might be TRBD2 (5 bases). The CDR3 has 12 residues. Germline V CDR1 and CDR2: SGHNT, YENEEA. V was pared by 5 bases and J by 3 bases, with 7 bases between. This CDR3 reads CASSKGEETQYF. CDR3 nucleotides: TGTGCCAGCAGCAAGGGAGAAGAGACCCAGTACTTC.

The CDR3 DNA reads as TGTGCCAGCAGCTTGCAGGGGAGTGATTCACCCCTCCACTTT. It yields the protein CASSLQGSDSPLHF. The chain combines TRBV5-4 with TRBJ1-6; tentatively, D is TRBD1 (6 bases). The CDR3 is made up of 14 amino acids. Germline lookup yields CDR1 SGHNT and CDR2 YYREEE (reference sequence). Between the trimmed V and J ends, which lost 1 base and 8 bases, there was a span of 10 bases.

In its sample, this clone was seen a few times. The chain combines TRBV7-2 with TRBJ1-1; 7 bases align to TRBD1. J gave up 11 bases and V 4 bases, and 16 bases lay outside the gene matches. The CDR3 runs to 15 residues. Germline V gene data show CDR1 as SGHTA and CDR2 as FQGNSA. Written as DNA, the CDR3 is TGTGCCAGCAGCTCAGCGGGACAGAACTCGCTCGGCGCTTTCTTT. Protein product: CASSSAGQNSLGAFF.

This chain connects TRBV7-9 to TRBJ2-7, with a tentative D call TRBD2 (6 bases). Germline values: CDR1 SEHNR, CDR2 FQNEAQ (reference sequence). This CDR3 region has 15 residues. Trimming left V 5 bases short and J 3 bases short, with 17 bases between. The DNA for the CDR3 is TGTGCCAGCAGCCCGGGAGCAGGCGCTAACTACGAGCAGTACTTC. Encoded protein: CASSPGAGANYEQYF.

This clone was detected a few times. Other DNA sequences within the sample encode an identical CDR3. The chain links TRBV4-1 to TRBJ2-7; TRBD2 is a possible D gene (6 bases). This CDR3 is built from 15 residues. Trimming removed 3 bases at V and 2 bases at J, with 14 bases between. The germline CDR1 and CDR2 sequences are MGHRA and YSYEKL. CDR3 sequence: CASSQVSGGTYEQYF. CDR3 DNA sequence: TGCGCCAGCAGCCAGGTTAGCGGCGGTACCTACGAGCAGTACTTC.

The CDR3 sequence: CASSYSDRGTYEQYF. CDR3 sequence (DNA): TGTGCCAGCAGTTACTCCGACAGGGGGACCTACGAGCAGTACTTC. The genes are TRBV6-5 and TRBJ2-5; TRBD1 matches 9 bases. The end of the DNA fits TRBJ2-7 better, so the J call may be wrong. This CDR3 has 15 amino acids. CDR1 and CDR2 (germline): MNHEY, SVGAGI.

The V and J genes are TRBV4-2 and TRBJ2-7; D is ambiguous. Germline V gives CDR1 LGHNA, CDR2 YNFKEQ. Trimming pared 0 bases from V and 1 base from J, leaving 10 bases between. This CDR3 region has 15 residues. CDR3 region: CASSQEQSPSYEQYF. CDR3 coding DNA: TGTGCCAGCAGCCAAGAGCAGTCTCCTTCCTACGAGCAGTACTTC.

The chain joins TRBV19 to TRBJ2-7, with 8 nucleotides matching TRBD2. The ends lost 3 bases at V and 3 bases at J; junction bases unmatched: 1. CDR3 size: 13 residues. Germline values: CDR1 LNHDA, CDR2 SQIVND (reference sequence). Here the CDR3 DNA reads TGTGCCAGTAGTATGGGGACTAGCTACGAGCAGTACTTC. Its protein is CASSMGTSYEQYF.

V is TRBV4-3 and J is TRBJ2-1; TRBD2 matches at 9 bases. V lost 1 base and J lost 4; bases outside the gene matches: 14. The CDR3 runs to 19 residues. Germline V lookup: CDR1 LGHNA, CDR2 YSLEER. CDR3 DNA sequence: TGCGCCAGCAGCCAAGTACTTGGAATGGCGGGGGGGCTTTACAATGAGCAGTTCTTC. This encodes CASSQVLGMAGGLYNEQFF.

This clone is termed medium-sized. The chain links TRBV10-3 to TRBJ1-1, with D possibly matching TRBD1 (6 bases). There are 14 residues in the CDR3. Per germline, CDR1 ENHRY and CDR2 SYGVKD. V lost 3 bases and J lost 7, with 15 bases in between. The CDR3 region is CAISENFEGGEAFF. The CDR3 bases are TGTGCCATCAGTGAAAATTTCGAAGGGGGTGAAGCTTTCTTT.

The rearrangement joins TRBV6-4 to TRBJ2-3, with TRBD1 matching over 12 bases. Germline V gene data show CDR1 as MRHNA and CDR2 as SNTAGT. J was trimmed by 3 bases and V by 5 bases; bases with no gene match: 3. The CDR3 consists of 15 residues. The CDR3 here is CASSPGQGATDTQYF. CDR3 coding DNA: TGTGCCAGCAGTCCGGGACAGGGGGCGACAGATACGCAGTATTTT.

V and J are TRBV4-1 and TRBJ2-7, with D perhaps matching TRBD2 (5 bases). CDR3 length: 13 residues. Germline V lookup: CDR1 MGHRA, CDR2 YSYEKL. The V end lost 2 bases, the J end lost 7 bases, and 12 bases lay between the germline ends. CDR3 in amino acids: CASSQPGLREQYF. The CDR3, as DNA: TGCGCCAGCAGCCAACCGGGGTTACGTGAGCAGTACTTC.

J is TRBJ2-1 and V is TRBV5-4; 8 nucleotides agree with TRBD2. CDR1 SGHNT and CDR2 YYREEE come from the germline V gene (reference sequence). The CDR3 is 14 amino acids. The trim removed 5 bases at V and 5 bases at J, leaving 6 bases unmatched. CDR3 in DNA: TGTGCCAGCAGTACTAGCGGTTTAAACAATGAGCAGTTCTTC. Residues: CASSTSGLNNEQFF.

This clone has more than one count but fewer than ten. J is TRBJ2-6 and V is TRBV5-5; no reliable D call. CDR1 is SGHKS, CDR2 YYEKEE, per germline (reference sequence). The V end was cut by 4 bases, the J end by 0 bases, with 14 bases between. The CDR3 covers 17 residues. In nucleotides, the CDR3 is TGTGCCAGCAGCCACGATGAGGTGACCTCTGGGGCCAACGTCCTGACTTTC. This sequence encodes CASSHDEVTSGANVLTF.

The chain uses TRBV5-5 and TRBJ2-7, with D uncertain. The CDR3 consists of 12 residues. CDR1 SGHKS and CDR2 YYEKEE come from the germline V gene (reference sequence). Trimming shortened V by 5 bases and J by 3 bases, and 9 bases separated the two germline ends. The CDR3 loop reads CASRAVGYEQYF. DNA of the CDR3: TGTGCCAGCAGGGCGGTAGGCTACGAGCAGTACTTC.